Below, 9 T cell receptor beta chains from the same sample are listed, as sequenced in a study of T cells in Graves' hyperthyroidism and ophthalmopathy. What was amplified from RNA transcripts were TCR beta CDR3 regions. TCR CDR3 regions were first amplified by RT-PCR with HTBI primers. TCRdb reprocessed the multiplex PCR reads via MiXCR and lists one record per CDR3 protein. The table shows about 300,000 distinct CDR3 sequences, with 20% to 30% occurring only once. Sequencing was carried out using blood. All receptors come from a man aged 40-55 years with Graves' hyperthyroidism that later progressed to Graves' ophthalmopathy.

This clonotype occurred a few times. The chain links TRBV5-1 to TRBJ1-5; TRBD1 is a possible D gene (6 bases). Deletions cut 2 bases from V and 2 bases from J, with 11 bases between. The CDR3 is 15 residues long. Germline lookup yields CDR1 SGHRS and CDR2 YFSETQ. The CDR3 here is CASSLQGMGNQPQHF. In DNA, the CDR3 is TGCGCCAGCAGCTTACAGGGTATGGGCAATCAGCCCCAGCATTTT.

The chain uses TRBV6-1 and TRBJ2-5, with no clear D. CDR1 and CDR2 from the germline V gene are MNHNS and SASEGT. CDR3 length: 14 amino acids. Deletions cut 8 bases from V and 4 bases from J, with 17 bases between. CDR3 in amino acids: CASVIFGELETQYF. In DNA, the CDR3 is TGTGCCAGCGTCATTTTTGGGGAACTAGAGACCCAGTACTTC.

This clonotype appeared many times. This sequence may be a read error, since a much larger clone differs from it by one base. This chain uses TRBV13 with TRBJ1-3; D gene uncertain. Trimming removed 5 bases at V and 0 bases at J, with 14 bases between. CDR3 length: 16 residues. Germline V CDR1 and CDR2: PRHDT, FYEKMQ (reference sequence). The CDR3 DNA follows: TGTGCCAGCAGCCTCCCGGACGGAACCTCTGGAAACACCATATATTTT. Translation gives CASSLPDGTSGNTIYF.

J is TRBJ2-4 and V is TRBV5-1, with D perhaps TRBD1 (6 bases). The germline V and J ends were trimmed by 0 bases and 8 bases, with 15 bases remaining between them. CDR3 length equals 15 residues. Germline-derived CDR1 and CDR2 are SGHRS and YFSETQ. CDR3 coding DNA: TGCGCCAGCAGCTTGGACAGGGATTTGGGGTACATTCAGTACTTC. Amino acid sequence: CASSLDRDLGYIQYF.

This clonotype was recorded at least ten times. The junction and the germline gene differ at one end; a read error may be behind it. The CDR3 DNA follows: TGTGCCGGCAGACCCAATAGCGGGAAAGAGACCCAGTACTTC. Translating gives CAGRPNSGKETQYF. This chain joins TRBV6-5 and TRBJ2-5, with 8 bases aligning to TRBD2. CDR3 size: 14 residues. Germline loops: CDR1 MNHEY, CDR2 SVGAGI.

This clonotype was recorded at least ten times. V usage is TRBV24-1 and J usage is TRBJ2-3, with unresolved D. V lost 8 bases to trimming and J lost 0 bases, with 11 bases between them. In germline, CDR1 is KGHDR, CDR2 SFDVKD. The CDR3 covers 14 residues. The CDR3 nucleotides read TGTGCCACCATGGGGAACCTTAGCACAGATACGCAGTATTTT. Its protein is CATMGNLSTDTQYF.

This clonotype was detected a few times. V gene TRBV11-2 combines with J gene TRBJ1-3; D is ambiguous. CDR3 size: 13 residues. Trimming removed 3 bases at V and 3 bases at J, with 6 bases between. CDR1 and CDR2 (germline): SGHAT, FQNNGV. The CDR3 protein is CASSFPSGNTIYF. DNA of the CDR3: TGTGCCAGCAGCTTCCCTAGTGGAAACACCATATATTTT.

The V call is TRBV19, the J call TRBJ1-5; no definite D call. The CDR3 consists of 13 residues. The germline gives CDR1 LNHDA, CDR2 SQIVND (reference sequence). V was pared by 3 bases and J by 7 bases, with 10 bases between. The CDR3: CASSIPGGQPQHF. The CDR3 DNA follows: TGTGCCAGTAGTATCCCCGGAGGCCAGCCCCAGCATTTT.

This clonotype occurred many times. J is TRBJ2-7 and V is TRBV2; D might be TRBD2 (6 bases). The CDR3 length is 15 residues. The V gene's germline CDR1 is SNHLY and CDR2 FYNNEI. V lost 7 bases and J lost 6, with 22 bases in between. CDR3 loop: CASTREFGAGGEQYF. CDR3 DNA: TGTGCCAGCACAAGAGAATTTGGAGCCGGGGGCGAGCAGTACTTC.